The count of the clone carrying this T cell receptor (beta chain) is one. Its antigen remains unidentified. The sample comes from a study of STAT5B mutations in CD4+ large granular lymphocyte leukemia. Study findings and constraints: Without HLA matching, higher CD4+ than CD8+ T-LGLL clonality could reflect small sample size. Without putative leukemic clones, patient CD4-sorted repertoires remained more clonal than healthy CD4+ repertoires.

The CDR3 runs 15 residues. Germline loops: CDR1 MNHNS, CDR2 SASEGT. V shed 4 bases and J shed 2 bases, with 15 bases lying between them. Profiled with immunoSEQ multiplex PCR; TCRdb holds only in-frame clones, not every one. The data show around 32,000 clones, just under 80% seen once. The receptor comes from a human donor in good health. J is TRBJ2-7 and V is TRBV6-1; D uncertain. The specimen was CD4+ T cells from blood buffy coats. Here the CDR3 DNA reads TGTGCCAGCAGTGGTATCGGCGGTGAGACCTACGAGCAGTACTTC. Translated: CASSGIGGETYEQYF.